A selection of T cell receptor beta chains follows, all from one sample in a study of T cells in localized non-small cell lung cancer. Measured with immunoSEQ multiplex PCR; TCRdb has only the in-frame clones, and not every one. Of tens of thousands of clones in the sample, about nine tenths were seen once. The starting material was peripheral blood, obtained before any cancer treatment. The receptors stem from a female donor of 60 years or more with stage I squamous cell lung carcinoma. CDR3s include the opening cysteine and the closing phenylalanine or tryptophan. Fields, in order: J gene, D gene, clone size, CDR3 length, V gene, CDR3 DNA, CDR3 protein. The D gene is left open where the match is weak. Where a row states a size, it is once, few, many or the class of an expanded clone; other rows omit it.

TRBJ2-2 NA NA 13 TRBV9 TGTGCCAGCAGCCCAAGTAACCCCGGGGAGCTGTTTTTT CASSPSNPGELFF
TRBJ2-3 NA NA 15 TRBV30 TGTGCCTGGACCCCCAGGACTATTCCCACAGATACGCAGTATTTT CAWTPRTIPTDTQYF
TRBJ1-1 NA NA 13 TRBV19 TGTGCCAGTAGTATCACAGTGAACACTGAAGCTTTCTTT CASSITVNTEAFF
TRBJ2-7 NA NA 13 TRBV11-2 TGTGCCAGCAGCTCCCGATCCGCGTTCGAGCAGTACTTC CASSSRSAFEQYF
TRBJ2-3 TRBD2 NA 14 TRBV29-1 TGCAGCGTTGAAGGGACTAGCGGCACAGATACGCAGTATTTT CSVEGTSGTDTQYF
TRBJ2-1 TRBD1 NA 14 TRBV19 TGTGCCAGTAGTCTGGACAGGGTGAGCAATGAGCAGTTCTTC CASSLDRVSNEQFF
TRBJ2-1 NA NA 13 TRBV7-3 TGTGCCAGCAGCCTCGGGACACTCAATGAGCAGTTCTTC CASSLGTLNEQFF
TRBJ1-5 TRBD1 NA 16 TRBV27 TGTGCCAGCAGTTTACGGACAGGGTCGGCGTATCAGCCCCAGCATTTT CASSLRTGSAYQPQHF
TRBJ2-3 NA NA 14 TRBV5-1 TGCGCCAGCAGCTTCCTACCTTCTCAAGATACGCAGTATTTT CASSFLPSQDTQYF
TRBJ2-3 NA NA 18 TRBV7-9 TGTGCCAGCAGCTTGGTGACGGGAGATTTCTTAGTTACAGATACGCAGTATTTT CASSLVTGDFLVTDTQYF
TRBJ2-3 TRBD2 once 16 TRBV6-5 TGTGCCAGCAGTTCCTCGACTAGCGGGAGGGTGGATACGCAGTATTTT CASSSSTSGRVDTQYF
TRBJ2-4 NA once 15 TRBV19 TGTGCCAGTAGTATATTTTTTAACGCCAAAAACATTCAGTACTTC CASSIFFNAKNIQYF
TRBJ1-5 NA once 13 TRBV6-5 TGTGCCAGCAATGGTGGATACAATCAGCCCCAGCATTTT CASNGGYNQPQHF
TRBJ2-1 NA NA 13 TRBV30 TGTGCCTGGAGTAGGACCCCCACTTTTGAGCAGTTCTTC CAWSRTPTFEQFF
TRBJ2-1 NA NA 17 TRBV4-3 TGCGCCAGCAGCCAAGACCTGGGAGCCGGGTCCTACAATGAGCAGTTCTTC CASSQDLGAGSYNEQFF
TRBJ2-5 NA NA 12 TRBV5-4 TGTGCCAGCAGCCTTCCTAAAGAGACCCAGTACTTC CASSLPKETQYF
TRBJ1-2 NA NA 17 TRBV15 TGTGCCACCAGCAGAGGGGGTCTAGGGGGAATGGACTATGGCTACACCTTC CATSRGGLGGMDYGYTF
TRBJ2-7 NA NA 12 TRBV6-1 TGTGCCAGCAGCCCAGGGTTCTACGAGCAGTACTTC CASSPGFYEQYF
TRBJ1-1 NA medium-sized 13 TRBV30 TGTGCCTGGAAGGCGCACTTTAACACTGAAGCTTTCTTT CAWKAHFNTEAFF
TRBJ2-1 TRBD1 NA 12 TRBV28 TGTGCCAGCAGTTTTCGACAGGGTGTTTGGTTCTTC CASSFRQGVWFF
TRBJ1-2 NA NA 11 TRBV6-5 TGTGCCAGCAGTTACACCACTGGCTACACCTTC CASSYTTGYTF
TRBJ1-4 NA NA 16 TRBV18 TGTGCCAGCTCCCTTTCCCGGTCCGGGGCGGGTGAAAAACTGTTTTTT CASSLSRSGAGEKLFF